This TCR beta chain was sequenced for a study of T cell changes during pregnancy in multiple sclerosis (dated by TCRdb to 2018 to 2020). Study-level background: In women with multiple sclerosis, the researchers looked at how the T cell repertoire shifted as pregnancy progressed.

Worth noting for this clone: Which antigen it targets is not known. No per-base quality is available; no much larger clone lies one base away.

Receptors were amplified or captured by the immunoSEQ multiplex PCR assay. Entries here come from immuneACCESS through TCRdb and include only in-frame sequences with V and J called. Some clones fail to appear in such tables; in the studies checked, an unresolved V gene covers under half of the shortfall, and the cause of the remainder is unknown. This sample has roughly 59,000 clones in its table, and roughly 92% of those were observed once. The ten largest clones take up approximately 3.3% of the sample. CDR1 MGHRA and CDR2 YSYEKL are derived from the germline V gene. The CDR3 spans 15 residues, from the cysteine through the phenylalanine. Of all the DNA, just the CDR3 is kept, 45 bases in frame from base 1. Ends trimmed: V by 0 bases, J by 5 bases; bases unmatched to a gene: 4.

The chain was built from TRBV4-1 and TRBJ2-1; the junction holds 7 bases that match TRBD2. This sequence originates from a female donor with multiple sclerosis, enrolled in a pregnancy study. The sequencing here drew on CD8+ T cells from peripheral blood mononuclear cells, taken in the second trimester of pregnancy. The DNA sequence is TGCGCCAGCAGCCAAGACCGACTAGCTAACAATGAGCAGTTCTTC. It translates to CASSQDRLANNEQFF.